The 5 T cell receptor beta chains given below trace back to one sample, sequenced in a study of beta chain features in type 1 diabetes. Points from the study as a whole: All four CD4+ subsets from Type 1 diabetes patients carried moderately but significantly shorter TCRB CDR3s.

Expressed TCRB transcripts were sequenced because the isolated RNA had all been reverse transcribed beforehand. TCRdb's copy holds only in-frame clones and misses some; the assay was immunoSEQ multiplex PCR. The sample consists of 500,000 to 800,000 clones, approximately 13% of them appearing once. For these TCRs, the target antigens are not known. Sequenced material: naive CD4+ T cells from blood. The receptors come from a man aged 25-40 years with type 1 diabetes.

This clone was detected only a few times. The CDR3 DNA reads TGTGCCAGCAGACGGGGGACAGGGCACGAGCAGTACTTC. It yields the protein CASRRGTGHEQYF. The rearrangement links TRBV5-4 to TRBJ2-7, with 9 nucleotides matching TRBD1. The CDR3 is made up of 13 amino acids. V dropped 5 bases and J dropped 5; count of bases not matched to a gene: 5. Germline lookup yields CDR1 SGHNT and CDR2 YYREEE (reference sequence). Full variable domain (remainder filled in from reference TRBV5-4 and TRBJ2-7): ETGVTQSPTHLIKTRGQQVTLRCSSQSGHNTVSWYQQALGQGPQFIFQYYREEENGRGNFPPRFSGLQFPNYSSELNVNALELDDSALYLCASRRGTGHEQYFGPGTRLTVT.

The rearrangement links TRBV7-3 to TRBJ2-5, with D possibly being TRBD1 (6 bases). Germline V gives CDR1 SGHTA, CDR2 FQGTGA. Trimming pared 2 bases from V and 5 bases from J, leaving 9 bases between. There are 13 residues in the CDR3. CDR3: CASSLGGRETQYF. DNA for the CDR3: TGTGCCAGCAGCTTAGGGGGCCGGGAGACCCAGTACTTC. The full variable domain, completed using reference TRBV7-3 and TRBJ2-5, is GAGVSQTPSNKVTEKGKYVELRCDPISGHTALYWYRQSLGQGPEFLIYFQGTGAADDSGLPNDRFFAVRPEGSVSTLKIQRTERGDSAVYLCASSLGGRETQYFGPGTRLLVL.

This clone was picked up a small number of times. The V and J genes are TRBV29-1 and TRBJ2-1; the match to TRBD1 covers 9 bases. This CDR3 has 14 residues. Germline V gives CDR1 SQVTM, CDR2 ANQGSEA. The V gene end was trimmed by 3 bases and the J gene end by 7 bases; junction bases not matched to a gene: 7. The CDR3, as DNA: TGCAGCGTTGATAGGACAGGGGTTAGGAATGAGCAGTTCTTC. It is translated as CSVDRTGVRNEQFF.

V is TRBV5-1 and J is TRBJ1-2, with TRBD1 as a possible D gene (6 bases). Germline V lookup: CDR1 SGHRS, CDR2 YFSETQ. The V gene lost 4 bases and the J gene lost 0 bases, with 16 bases spanning the gap. The CDR3 sequence is 16 residues long. This chain's CDR3 is CASSPTGTYPNYGYTF. The CDR3 DNA reads as TGCGCCAGCAGCCCCACCGGGACATACCCTAACTATGGCTACACCTTC.

This clone was detected a few times. V and J are TRBV7-3 and TRBJ1-3; tentative D call: TRBD1 (6 bases). Trimming shortened V by 5 bases and J by 2 bases, and 16 bases separated the two germline ends. This CDR3 comprises 16 residues. Germline CDR1 SGHTA, CDR2 FQGTGA. As DNA, the CDR3 is TGTGCCAGCAGCCCTAAGGGCGACAGGCCTGGAAACACCATATATTTT. Translation: CASSPKGDRPGNTIYF.